The source of this T cell receptor (beta chain) is a study of cytomegalovirus exposure and HLA in healthy donors. Study overall: Findings of an earlier analysis included under 140 million unique TCR beta sequences from roughly 180 million T cells. Study-wide results and caveats: Immune exposure information available was restricted to CMV serostatus.

In the PCR, 60 Vbeta and 13 Jbeta primers were used. The repertoire was sequenced with immunoSEQ multiplex PCR; TCRdb's copy has only in-frame clones and lacks some. The sample shows under 200,000 clones, approximately 62% of them seen only once. Germline CDR1 SEHNR, CDR2 FQNEAQ (reference sequence). The CDR3 consists of 15 residues. Deletions cut 1 base from V and 1 base from J, with 10 bases between. On this clone: The antigen is undetermined.

This receptor was obtained from a man aged 50 to 59 in good health and CMV-seronegative. Sequenced: PBMCs. J is TRBJ1-1 and V is TRBV7-9; D not certain. CDR3 coding DNA: TGTGCCAGCAGCTTAGTGAGGGAGGGGAACACTGAAGCTTTCTTT. Protein sequence: CASSLVREGNTEAFF.